This passage covers 8 T cell receptor beta chains from one sample sequenced in a study of blood T cells in healthy people across ages. Together with a sample-barcoded 5' primer, a J-beta primer mix was included in a second PCR lasting about 7 to 12 cycles. Each CDR3 protein is one row after TCRdb ran MiXCR on the 5' RACE reads. The sample has 650,000 to 900,000 distinct CDR3 sequences, around two thirds seen once. The source material was blood. These receptors came from a man aged 25-40 years in good health.

Turning to this clonotype: One end of the junction is discordant with germline, which a read error may explain. The CDR3: CASSSPPGGELFF. CDR3 coding DNA: TGTGCTAGCAGCTCGCCTCCGGGCGGGGAGCTGTTTTTT. The rearrangement links TRBV7-7 to TRBJ2-2; no firm D call. In germline, CDR1 is SSHAT, CDR2 FNYEAQ (reference sequence). The CDR3 has 13 residues.

The V and J genes are TRBV5-1 and TRBJ2-6; D remains unclear. Germline V gene data show CDR1 as SGHRS and CDR2 as YFSETQ. V lost 0 bases to trimming and J lost 0 bases, with 10 bases between them. The CDR3 extends over 17 amino acids. In DNA form, the CDR3 reads TGCGCCAGCAGCTTGGCCGAGGCTTTCTCTGGGGCCAACGTCCTGACTTTC. Amino acid sequence: CASSLAEAFSGANVLTF.

V is TRBV29-1 and J is TRBJ1-2; no definite D call. Germline V gene sequence: CDR1 SQVTM, CDR2 ANQGSEA. V lost 5 bases to trimming and J lost 5 bases, with 30 bases between them. The CDR3 length is 18 residues. The CDR3 sequence is CSVYGRERFEVSEYGYTF. CDR3 coding DNA: TGCAGCGTTTACGGACGGGAACGGTTCGAGGTTTCGGAATATGGCTACACCTTC.

The chain uses TRBV20-1 and TRBJ2-1; 15 nucleotides match TRBD2. Germline assignment: CDR1 DFQATT and CDR2 SNEGSKA (reference sequence). This CDR3 has 14 residues. Trimming removed 5 bases from V and 10 bases from J; junction bases left unmatched: 6. Here the CDR3 reads CSAGGLAGGGEQFF. CDR3 DNA: TGCAGTGCTGGGGGACTAGCGGGGGGAGGAGAGCAGTTCTTC.

In this sample, this clonotype turned up once. The CDR3 sequence is CASSLQAGANVLTF. Written as DNA, the CDR3 is TGTGCCAGCAGCTTGCAGGCGGGGGCCAACGTCCTGACTTTC. The chain uses TRBV5-6 and TRBJ2-6; D unclear. The CDR3 totals 14 residues. Germline values: CDR1 SGHDT, CDR2 YYEEEE. With 1 base removed from V and 4 bases from J, the gap between germline ends came to 6 bases.

This clonotype was recorded many times. The gene calls are TRBV7-3 and TRBJ2-1; D is undetermined. The CDR3 runs to 11 residues. Trimming removed 2 bases from V and 5 bases from J, with 1 base in between. Germline V gene data show CDR1 as SGHTA and CDR2 as FQGTGA. CDR3 coding DNA: TGTGCCAGCAGCTTAGACAATGAGCAGTTCTTC. Its protein product is CASSLDNEQFF.

The rearrangement uses TRBV20-1 and TRBJ2-3, with D tentatively TRBD1 (6 bases). Germline loops: CDR1 DFQATT, CDR2 SNEGSKA (reference sequence). V was shortened by 4 bases and J by 4 bases, with 18 bases between the two germline ends. The CDR3 is made up of 15 amino acids. DNA of the CDR3: TGCAGTGCTATTTCGGGACAAAGTAGAGCAGATACGCAGTATTTT. It encodes CSAISGQSRADTQYF.

Regarding this clonotype: One junction end disagrees with the germline gene, perhaps due to a read error. The CDR3 bases are TGTGCCAGCCTCAGCGGGGGCGCCTACAAGGAGCAGTTCTTC. The encoded protein is CASLSGGAYKEQFF. V and J are TRBV7-8 and TRBJ2-1, with TRBD2 matching 8 bases. The CDR3 contains 14 residues. Germline assignment: CDR1 SGHVS and CDR2 FQNEAQ.